This TCR beta chain was retrieved from a study of monozygotic twins with inflammatory bowel disease. This CDR3 has 17 residues. Germline V CDR1 and CDR2: SGHAT, FQNNGV. Eight cDNA synthesis reactions were run for every sample. After re-calling the 5' RACE reads, TCRdb lists one entry per CDR3 protein, DNA absent. The specimen's table records approximately 380,000 distinct CDR3 sequences. Whole-study results and caveats: Among IBD patients, TCRbeta diversity (inverse Simpson) was lower than in healthy co-twins. Compared with healthy twins, IBD patients shared fewer clonotypes with others, especially with disease activity. No discrimination was achieved between different T cell subtypes.

In regard to this clonotype: Its antigen is still unknown.

This receptor was taken from a human donor with ulcerative colitis or Crohn's disease, or a healthy co-twin of an affected twin (not recorded which). The sample consisted of blood. The chain carries TRBV11-2 and TRBJ1-6. The chain's CDR3 is CASSLDVDSSYNSPLHF.